This T cell receptor beta chain was identified in a study of early T cells in non-severe SARS-CoV-2 infection. This CDR3 region has 15 residues. MiXCR, run by TCRdb on the 5' RACE reads, gives a single entry per CDR3 protein. The sample yields 85,000 to 100,000 distinct CDR3 sequences, approximately 13% seen once. Sequencing was done on a sample of whole blood. The chain joins TRBV3-2 to TRBJ2-3; TRBD1, the table's D call, was not compared with the DNA. TRBV3-2 is marked as a pseudogene. The clonotype originates from an adult who was a healthcare worker with PCR-confirmed SARS-CoV-2 infection or an uninfected control (not recorded which). CDR3 in DNA: TGTGCCAGCAGACACCCGGAGAATTCCACAGATACGCAGTATTTT. Its translation is CASRHPENSTDTQYF.